These 5 T cell receptor beta chains came from one sample sequenced in a study of blood T cell repertoires in COVID-19. TCRdb's table, derived via immunoSEQ multiplex PCR, lists solely in-frame clones and lacks some. The top ten clones hold under 4.5% of a sample with around 140,000 clones, 86% of them seen once. The material sequenced was PBMCs or T cells enriched from blood (not recorded which). Receptor source: a man aged 50 or older who had recovered from COVID-19.

The chain joins TRBV28 to TRBJ2-2; D remains ambiguous. Germline CDR1 reads MDHEN; CDR2 reads SYDVKM. The CDR3 is 15 amino acids. Trimming removed 6 bases from V and 4 bases from J, with 15 bases in between. CDR3 amino acids: CASSLSRVVTGELFF. The CDR3 nucleotides are TGTGCCAGCAGCCTTAGTCGAGTGGTCACCGGGGAGCTGTTTTTT.

The CDR3 is CASSLAAGSNQPQHF. CDR3 DNA sequence: TGTGCCAGCAGCTTAGCGGCGGGGTCCAATCAGCCCCAGCATTTT. The rearrangement uses TRBV7-9 and TRBJ1-5; D uncertain. The V and J ends lost 0 bases and 3 bases respectively, with 9 bases between them. The CDR3 is 15 residues long. The V gene's germline CDR1 is SEHNR and CDR2 FQNEAQ (reference sequence).

V gene TRBV18 combines with J gene TRBJ2-1; 7 bases map to TRBD2. The CDR3 has 15 residues. The junction had 2 bases not matched to a gene; V was cut back by 0 bases and J by 3 bases. Germline V gene sequence: CDR1 KGHSH, CDR2 LQKENI. CDR3 DNA: TGTGCCAGCTCACCACCGCGGGGGATCTACAATGAGCAGTTCTTC. It translates to CASSPPRGIYNEQFF.

The chain links TRBV15 to TRBJ1-1; 7 bases line up with TRBD1. The germline V gene encodes CDR1 LNHNV and CDR2 YYDKDF (reference sequence). CDR3 size: 18 residues. The ends lost 0 bases at V and 3 bases at J; junction bases unmatched: 13. CDR3 protein: CATSRDQFRQGLYTEAFF. CDR3 DNA: TGTGCCACCAGCAGAGACCAATTCCGACAGGGCCTGTACACTGAAGCTTTCTTT. The full variable domain, in which reference TRBV15 and TRBJ1-1 provide the parts outside the CDR3, is DAMVIQNPRYQVTQFGKPVTLSCSQTLNHNVMYWYQQKSSQAPKLLFHYYDKDFNNEADTPDNFQSRRPNTSFCFLDIRSPGLGDTAMYLCATSRDQFRQGLYTEAFFGQGTRLTVV.

The chain combines TRBV11-3 with TRBJ2-7, with 9 bases lining up with TRBD1. CDR1 is SGHNT and CDR2 is YENEEA in the germline V gene. There are 14 residues in the CDR3. V shed 5 bases and J 7 bases; nucleotides not matched to a gene: 9. The CDR3 bases are TGTGCCAGCAGCCTGGGACAGGGAGTCGGGGAGCAGTACTTC. Residues: CASSLGQGVGEQYF.